This TCR beta chain is drawn from a study of blood T cell repertoires in COVID-19. Study at large: The study drew acute and convalescent COVID-19 samples from the United States, Italy and Spain.

Germline V gene sequence: CDR1 SGHTA, CDR2 FQGNSA. This CDR3 spans 14 amino acids. The V end lost 1 base, the J end lost 1 base, and 7 bases lay between the germline ends. Per the original data handling: Estimates of nucleated cell counts were drawn from the amplification of reference gene primers. The assay was immunoSEQ multiplex PCR, and TCRdb's table has in-frame clones only and misses some. The V and J calls and clone size were taken over from that table, and D and trimming were inferred from the DNA. The profile shows a few hundred thousand clones, 70% to 90% of them singletons. The TCR was taken from a woman aged 70-85 years with acute or convalescent COVID-19. V gene TRBV7-2 combines with J gene TRBJ1-1, with D uncertain. Specimen: peripheral blood. Here the CDR3 DNA reads TGTGCCAGCAGCTTAGGGGCTGCGAACACTGAAGCTTTCTTT. The encoded protein is CASSLGAANTEAFF.